Following are 7 T cell receptor beta chains from one sample sequenced in a study of persistence of HIV-infected CD4 T cells. The immunoSEQ assay was version 4, run in survey mode. The method was immunoSEQ multiplex PCR; TCRdb's version includes in-frame clones alone and lacks a portion of them. This table holds fewer than 15,000 clones, roughly 62% found once. Their antigens remain unidentified. Cells were stimulated with overlapping HIV-1 Gag 15-mer peptides. Sorting selected CD4+ T cells upregulating both CD40 ligand and CD69. The material was CD4+ T cells sorted from PBMCs after approximately 20-hour stimulation, obtained from a patient who received antiretroviral therapy. All receptors come from an adult man with HIV who was CMV-seropositive.

The chain uses TRBV19 and TRBJ2-7, with D possibly being TRBD2 (5 bases). In germline, CDR1 is LNHDA, CDR2 SQIVND (reference sequence). This CDR3 has 13 amino acids. The V and J ends lost 5 bases and 1 base respectively, with 9 bases between them. The chain's CDR3 is CASSSRRSYEQYF. The CDR3 region has the DNA TGTGCCAGTAGTTCCCGGAGGTCCTACGAGCAGTACTTC.

Judged by abundance, this clone is medium-sized. The same CDR3 arises from other DNA sequences in this sample as well. The chain recombines TRBV18 with TRBJ2-7; D may be TRBD2 (6 bases). Germline lookup yields CDR1 KGHSH and CDR2 LQKENI. This CDR3 is built from 13 residues. Trimming cost V 6 bases and J 3 bases, with 12 bases left between them. The CDR3 reads CASSPGANYEQYF. In DNA, the CDR3 is TGTGCCAGCTCGCCGGGAGCCAACTACGAGCAGTACTTC.

This clone has only a few counts. The chain links TRBV29-1 to TRBJ1-2, with 10 positions matching TRBD1. The CDR3 is 13 amino acids. V lost 6 bases to trimming and J lost 8 bases; unmatched junction nucleotides: 9. Germline V CDR1 and CDR2: SQVTM, ANQGSEA. As DNA, the CDR3 is TGCAGCGTCCGACAGGGGGCAGTCGACGGCTACACCTTC. Translating it yields CSVRQGAVDGYTF.

CDR3 sequence: CASSQDTGNYNEQFF. CDR3 DNA sequence: TGTGCCAGCAGCCAAGATACAGGAAACTACAATGAGCAGTTCTTC. V and J are TRBV3-1 (or the pseudogene TRBV3-2) and TRBJ2-1; D is possibly TRBD1 (5 bases). CDR1 and CDR2 from the germline V gene are LGHDT and YNNKEL (reference sequence). The CDR3 length is 15 residues. Trimming stripped 0 bases from V and 3 bases from J, with 9 bases between.

This chain connects TRBV28 to TRBJ1-1; D might be TRBD1 (5 bases). Germline loops: CDR1 MDHEN, CDR2 SYDVKM. The CDR3 has 11 residues. The V end was cut by 6 bases, the J end by 11 bases, with 13 bases between. CDR3 nucleotide sequence: TGTGCCAGCAGCAGGGAGGGAGGGGCTTTCTTT. Translating it yields CASSREGGAFF.

This clone was recorded once. The rearrangement uses TRBV6-1 and TRBJ1-5; D might be TRBD1 (5 bases). The CDR3 contains 15 residues. Looked up from germline, CDR1 is MNHNS and CDR2 is SASEGT. V was shortened by 5 bases and J by 0 bases, with 11 bases between the two germline ends. CDR3 coding DNA: TGTGCCAGCAGTTTGACAGCTTATAGCAATCAGCCCCAGCATTTT. It specifies CASSLTAYSNQPQHF.

V and J are TRBV7-8 and TRBJ2-5; 7 nucleotides align to TRBD2. CDR1 and CDR2 from the germline V gene are SGHVS and FQNEAQ. The CDR3 runs to 16 residues. V dropped 4 bases and J dropped 5; count of bases not matched to a gene: 13. CDR3 sequence reads: CASSSPGGSRSETQYF. CDR3 sequence (DNA): TGTGCCAGCAGCTCACCGGGGGGATCTCGTTCGGAGACCCAGTACTTC.